The sequence of this TCR beta chain was determined in a study of blood T cell repertoires in COVID-19. Overall study context: Acute and convalescent COVID-19 samples came from the United States, Italy and Spain. T cells, B-cell-depleted T cells, or PBMCs provided the cDNA or gDNA that served as material.

Seattle cases were enrolled at active infection and followed longitudinally. Unmatched junction bases numbered 4, after V lost 6 bases and J lost 1 base. CDR1 SGHTA and CDR2 FQGNSA come from the germline V gene. There are 15 residues in the CDR3. As processed by the authors: Estimation of nucleated cell counts relied on the amplification of reference gene primers. TCRdb keeps only in-frame clones here, not all; method: immunoSEQ multiplex PCR. That table is the source of V, J and clone size, and D and trimming were worked out from the DNA. The sample contains fewer than 700,000 clones, approximately 88% of which appear only once.

The clonotype was recovered from a woman between 45 and 65 years old with COVID-19, enrolled during active disease. The genes are TRBV7-2 and TRBJ2-2; 8 nucleotides align to TRBD2. Sequencing used peripheral blood. CDR3 residues: CASRRTSGNTGELFF. For the CDR3, the DNA is TGTGCCAGCAGGCGCACTAGCGGGAACACCGGGGAGCTGTTTTTT.